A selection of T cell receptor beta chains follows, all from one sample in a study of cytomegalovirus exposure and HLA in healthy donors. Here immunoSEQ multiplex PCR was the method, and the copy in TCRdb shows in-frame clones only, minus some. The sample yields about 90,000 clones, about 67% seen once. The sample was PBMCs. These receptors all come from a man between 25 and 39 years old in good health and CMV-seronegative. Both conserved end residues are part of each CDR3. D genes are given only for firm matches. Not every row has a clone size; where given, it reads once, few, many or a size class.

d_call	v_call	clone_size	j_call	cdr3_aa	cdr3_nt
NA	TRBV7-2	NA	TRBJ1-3	CASSAGTVRGNTIYF	TGTGCCAGCAGCGCCGGGACTGTCCGTGGAAACACCATATATTTT
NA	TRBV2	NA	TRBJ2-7	CASSEAQSSIYEQYF	TGTGCCAGCAGTGAAGCGCAATCTAGTATATACGAGCAGTACTTC
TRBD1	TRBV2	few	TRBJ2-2	CASRTGVTTGELFF	TGTGCCAGCAGAACAGGGGTTACCACCGGGGAGCTGTTTTTT
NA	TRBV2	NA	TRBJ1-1	CASSYTWTRNEAFF	TGTGCCAGCAGCTACACCTGGACACGGAATGAAGCTTTCTTT
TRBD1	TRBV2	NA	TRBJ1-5	CASSGQGAGSNQPQHF	TGTGCCAGCAGTGGACAGGGGGCAGGGAGCAATCAGCCCCAGCATTTT
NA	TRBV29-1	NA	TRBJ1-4	CSVAGTKGTPTNEKLFF	TGCAGCGTTGCCGGGACAAAGGGGACCCCAACTAATGAAAAACTGTTTTTT
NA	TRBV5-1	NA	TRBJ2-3	CASSGTASTDTQYF	TGCGCCAGCAGCGGAACAGCCAGCACAGATACGCAGTATTTT
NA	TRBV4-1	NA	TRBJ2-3	CASRPVGGASTDTQYF	TGCGCCAGCAGACCGGTGGGCGGGGCGAGCACAGATACGCAGTATTTT
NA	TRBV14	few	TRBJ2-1	CASSLPRSGVTYNEQFF	TGTGCCAGCAGCCTCCCTCGGTCGGGGGTTACCTACAATGAGCAGTTCTTC
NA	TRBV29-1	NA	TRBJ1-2	CSVGSQGTNYGYTF	TGCAGCGTTGGGTCGCAGGGAACTAACTATGGCTACACCTTC
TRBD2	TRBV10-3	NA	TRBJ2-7	CAIKTSGSTYEQYF	TGTGCCATCAAAACTAGCGGATCTACCTACGAGCAGTACTTC
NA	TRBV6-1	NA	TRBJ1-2	CASSEAQGWGGYTF	TGTGCCAGCAGTGAAGCGCAGGGTTGGGGCGGCTACACCTTC
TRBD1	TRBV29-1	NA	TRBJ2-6	CSVGQVASGANVLTF	TGCAGCGTGGGACAGGTTGCCTCTGGGGCCAACGTCCTGACTTTC
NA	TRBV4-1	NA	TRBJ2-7	CASSQEGGLPSYEQYF	TGCGCCAGCAGCCAAGAAGGGGGACTACCCTCCTACGAGCAGTACTTC
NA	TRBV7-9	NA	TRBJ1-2	CASSLAREGGYTF	TGTGCCAGCAGCTTAGCCCGGGAAGGAGGCTACACCTTC
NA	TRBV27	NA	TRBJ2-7	CASSSGKAYEQYF	TGTGCCAGCAGTTCAGGGAAAGCCTACGAGCAGTACTTC
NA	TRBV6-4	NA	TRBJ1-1	CASSDTAGVLGTEAFF	TGTGCCAGCAGTGACACCGCAGGGGTCCTCGGCACTGAAGCTTTCTTT
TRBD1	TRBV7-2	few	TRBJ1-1	CASSIKGALNTEAFF	TGTGCCAGCAGCATAAAGGGGGCCCTGAACACTGAAGCTTTCTTT
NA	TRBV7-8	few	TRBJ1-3	CASSLTLNTIYF	TGTGCCAGCAGCCTTACTCTAAACACCATATATTTT
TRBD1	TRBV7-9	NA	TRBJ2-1	CASSFTRDRENEQFF	TGTGCCAGCAGCTTTACCCGGGACAGGGAGAATGAGCAGTTCTTC
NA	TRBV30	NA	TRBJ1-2	CAWSMGGTMRYTF	TGTGCCTGGAGTATGGGGGGTACTATGCGCTACACCTTC
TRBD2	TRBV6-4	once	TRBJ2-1	CASSDWTGRSNNEQFF	TGTGCCAGCAGTGATTGGACCGGGAGGTCGAACAATGAGCAGTTCTTC
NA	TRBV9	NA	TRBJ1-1	CASSEGRGGVRTFF	TGTGCCAGCAGCGAAGGGAGAGGAGGGGTAAGAACTTTCTTT
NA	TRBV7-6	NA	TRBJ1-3	CASSGDGVTGNTIYF	TGTGCCAGCAGCGGAGACGGGGTTACTGGAAACACCATATATTTT
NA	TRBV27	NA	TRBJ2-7	CASRTGSSYEQYF	TGTGCCAGCAGAACAGGGAGCTCCTACGAGCAGTACTTC
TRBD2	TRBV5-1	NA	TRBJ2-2	CASSLLAGETGELFF	TGCGCCAGCAGCTTGCTAGCGGGAGAAACCGGGGAGCTGTTTTTT
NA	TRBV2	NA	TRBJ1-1	CARGGVLSTEAFF	TGTGCCAGGGGGGGGGTTTTGAGCACTGAAGCTTTCTTT
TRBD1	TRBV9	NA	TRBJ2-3	CASSNDPGQGAMGTQYF	TGTGCCAGCAGCAATGACCCGGGACAGGGGGCAATGGGTACGCAGTATTTT
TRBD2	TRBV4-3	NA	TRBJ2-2	CASSHYGLAGGPSFGELFF	TGCGCCAGCAGCCATTACGGACTAGCGGGGGGGCCTAGTTTCGGGGAGCTGTTTTTT
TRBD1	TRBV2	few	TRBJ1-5	CASNSDRGNVPQHF	TGTGCCAGCAATTCCGACAGGGGCAATGTGCCCCAGCATTTT
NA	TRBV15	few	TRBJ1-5	CATSTGGFSGQPQHF	TGTGCCACCAGCACGGGCGGCTTCAGCGGTCAGCCCCAGCATTTT
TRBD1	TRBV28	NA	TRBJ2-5	CASRDRGQETQYF	TGTGCCAGCAGGGACAGGGGCCAAGAGACCCAGTACTTC
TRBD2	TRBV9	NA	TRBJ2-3	CASSPGSGGSFDTQYF	TGTGCCAGCAGCCCCGGTAGCGGGGGGAGCTTTGATACGCAGTATTTT
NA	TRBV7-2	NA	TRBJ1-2	CASGGYTF	TGTGCCAGCGGCGGCTACACCTTC
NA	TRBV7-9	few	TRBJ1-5	CASSFGRGEPQHF	TGTGCCAGCAGCTTCGGTAGAGGAGAGCCCCAGCATTTT
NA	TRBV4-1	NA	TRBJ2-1	CASSRRGSGNEQFF	TGCGCCAGCAGCCGACGAGGTAGCGGCAATGAGCAGTTCTTC
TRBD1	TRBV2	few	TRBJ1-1	CASKTGADSFF	TGTGCCAGTAAAACAGGGGCGGACTCTTTCTTT
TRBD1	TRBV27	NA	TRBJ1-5	CASSNLGQGHGQPQHF	TGTGCCAGCAGTAACCTAGGACAGGGTCACGGTCAGCCCCAGCATTTT
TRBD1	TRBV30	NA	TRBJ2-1	CAWDTGGANNEQFF	TGTGCCTGGGATACAGGGGGCGCGAACAATGAGCAGTTCTTC
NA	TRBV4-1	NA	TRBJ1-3	CASSRTAGFARSGNTIYF	TGCGCCAGCAGCCGAACGGCGGGTTTCGCGAGGTCTGGAAACACCATATATTTT
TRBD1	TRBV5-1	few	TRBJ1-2	CASSFRGQGDGYTF	TGCGCCAGCAGCTTTAGGGGACAGGGGGATGGCTACACCTTC
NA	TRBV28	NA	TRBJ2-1	CASSLAGSDYNEQFF	TGTGCCAGCAGTTTGGCTGGTAGCGACTACAATGAGCAGTTCTTC
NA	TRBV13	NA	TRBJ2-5	CASRGGAQETQYF	TGTGCCAGCAGGGGGGGAGCACAAGAGACCCAGTACTTC
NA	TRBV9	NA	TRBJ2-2	CASSSENTGELFF	TGTGCCAGCAGTAGCGAGAACACCGGGGAGCTGTTTTTT
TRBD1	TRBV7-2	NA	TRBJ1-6	CASSLGGQSNSPLHF	TGTGCCAGCAGCTTAGGGGGACAGAGTAATTCACCCCTCCACTTT
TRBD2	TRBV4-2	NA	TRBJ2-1	CASVRTSGSSDEQFF	TGTGCCAGCGTCAGGACTAGCGGGAGTTCCGATGAGCAGTTCTTC
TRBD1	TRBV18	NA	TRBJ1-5	CASSRQGAGVNQPQHF	TGTGCCAGCTCTAGACAGGGGGCGGGGGTCAATCAGCCCCAGCATTTT
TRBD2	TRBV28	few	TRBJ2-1	CASSLLDGRGLNEQFF	TGTGCCAGCAGTTTATTGGACGGGAGGGGTCTAAATGAGCAGTTCTTC
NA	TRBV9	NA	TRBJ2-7	CASSARWGDEQYF	TGTGCCAGCAGCGCCCGATGGGGAGACGAGCAGTACTTC
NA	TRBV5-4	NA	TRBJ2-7	CASSLNPHYEQYF	TGTGCCAGCAGCTTGAATCCCCACTACGAGCAGTACTTC